This entry lists 4 T cell receptor beta chains sequenced from one sample in a study of OX40 agonist ivuxolimab in advanced cancers. TCRdb keeps only in-frame clones here, not all; method: immunoSEQ multiplex PCR. Here the sample spans about 66,000 clones, 87% being singletons. Sequencing was performed on CD4+ or CD8+ T cells sorted from blood, taken in a trial of the OX40 agonist ivuxolimab. The source of these receptors is an adult with an advanced solid tumor such as melanoma, head and neck, liver or kidney cancer.

The chain employs TRBV4-3 and TRBJ2-5; 10 nucleotides agree with TRBD2. Germline lookup yields CDR1 LGHNA and CDR2 YSLEER. The CDR3 consists of 15 residues. V shed 3 bases, J shed 3 bases, and the junction held 4 bases outside the gene matches. CDR3 nucleotide sequence: TGCGCCAGCAGCCAGCGTCTAGCGGGAGAAGAGACCCAGTACTTC. It is translated as CASSQRLAGEETQYF.

This chain uses TRBV6-5 with TRBJ2-7; D may be TRBD1 or TRBD2 (5 bases each). V lost 2 bases to trimming and J lost 6 bases, with 11 bases between them. The CDR3 runs to 13 residues. CDR1 MNHEY and CDR2 SVGAGI come from the germline V gene. DNA of the CDR3: TGTGCCAGCAGTTACCCCGGGGCGACCGAGCAGTACTTC. Its translation: CASSYPGATEQYF.

The chain couples TRBV28 to TRBJ2-3, with no clear D. CDR3 size: 13 residues. CDR1 is MDHEN, CDR2 SYDVKM, per germline. V lost 3 bases and J lost 2, with 6 bases in between. In DNA, the CDR3 is TGTGCCAGCAGTTTTTCAAACACAGATACGCAGTATTTT. It translates to CASSFSNTDTQYF.

The chain has TRBV5-1 and TRBJ1-3; D uncertain. Germline V gene lookup returns CDR1 SGHRS and CDR2 YFSETQ. V was clipped by 0 bases and J by 0 bases, with 7 bases between them. This CDR3 is built from 15 residues. For the CDR3, the DNA is TGCGCCAGCAGCTTGGACACTTCCTCTGGAAACACCATATATTTT. It specifies CASSLDTSSGNTIYF.